This T cell receptor (beta chain) was identified in a study of T cells in Graves' hyperthyroidism and ophthalmopathy. RNA transcripts yielded amplified TCR beta CDR3 regions. HTBI primers drove first-round RT-PCR of the TCR CDR3. TCRdb reprocessed the multiplex PCR reads via MiXCR and lists one record per CDR3 protein. The sample lists about 400,000 distinct CDR3 sequences, over 12% seen once, with about 12% in the top ten. The CDR3 spans 17 residues. Germline V gene sequence: CDR1 SGDLS, CDR2 YYNGEE. The junction had 13 bases not matched to a gene; V was cut back by 4 bases and J by 5 bases. In its sample, this clonotype was seen many times.

The clonotype originates from a young man with Graves' ophthalmopathy. This chain connects TRBV9 to TRBJ2-5; 11 nucleotides align to TRBD2. Sequencing was carried out using blood. The CDR3 DNA sequence: TGTGCCAGCAGCACAAGCCCCCCTAGCGGGGGGCAGGAGACCCAGTACTTC. Translated: CASSTSPPSGGQETQYF. The whole variable domain, filled in from reference TRBV9 and TRBJ2-5, reads DSGVTQTPKHLITATGQRVTLRCSPRSGDLSVYWYQQSLDQGLQFLIQYYNGEERAKGNILERFSAQQFPDLHSELNLSSLELGDSALYFCASSTSPPSGGQETQYFGPGTRLLVL.